Below, 32 T cell receptor beta chains from the same sample are listed, as sequenced in a study of T cells after yellow fever vaccination. TCRdb re-derived calls from the 5' RACE reads in MiXCR, one entry per CDR3 protein. The sample includes roughly 50,000 distinct CDR3 sequences, roughly 7.4% seen only once; the top ten take 28%. The sample consisted of CD8+ T cells sorted from PBMCs, taken roughly 15 days after the first yellow fever vaccination. Receptors originate from a man between 18 and 35 years old who received the YFV17D yellow fever vaccine.

This clonotype was seen at least ten times. The rearrangement uses TRBV9 and TRBJ1-4; a possible D gene is TRBD1 (5 bases). The V gene lost 3 bases and the J gene lost 3 bases, with 9 bases spanning the gap. Germline V CDR1 and CDR2: SGDLS, YYNGEE. This CDR3 is built from 14 residues. CDR3: CASSGGGANEKLFF. The CDR3 bases are TGTGCCAGCAGCGGCGGGGGGGCTAATGAAAAACTGTTTTTT.

A remark on this clonotype: This may arise from a read error, as a much more abundant clone is one base away. This sequence joins TRBV28 and TRBJ2-1; 9 nucleotides agree with TRBD2. V dropped 6 bases and J dropped 10; count of bases not matched to a gene: 10. CDR3 length equals 14 residues. Germline-derived CDR1 and CDR2 are MDHEN and SYDVKM. DNA for the CDR3: TGTGCCAGCAGGTTGACGGGACTAGCTGGGGAGCAGTTCTTC. Translated: CASRLTGLAGEQFF.

The table lists this clonotype with many counts. CDR3 in amino acids: CASSLDERYEQYV. CDR3 nucleotides: TGTGCCAGCAGCTTAGATGAACGTTACGAGCAGTACGTC. The chain uses TRBV7-6 and TRBJ2-7; D not certain. Per the germline V gene, CDR1 is SGHVS and CDR2 is FNYEAQ. The CDR3 sequence is 13 residues long. V lost 1 base and J lost 4, with 8 bases in between.

Many counts were recorded for this clonotype. This chain connects TRBV7-9 to TRBJ2-5; D not resolved. The V gene's germline CDR1 is SEHNR and CDR2 FQNEAQ (reference sequence). The V and J ends lost 4 bases and 9 bases respectively, with 12 bases between them. This CDR3 comprises 12 residues. CDR3 bases: TGTGCCAGCAGCTCCTATCTCCGGGCCCAGTACTTC. This codes for CASSSYLRAQYF.

This clonotype has at least ten counts. The chain carries TRBV29-1 and TRBJ2-3; weak D call: TRBD1 (5 bases). The V end lost 7 bases, the J end lost 3 bases, and 14 bases lay between the germline ends. Germline CDR1 SQVTM, CDR2 ANQGSEA. The CDR3 extends over 13 amino acids. In nucleotides, the CDR3 is TGCAGCGCCCCGCAGGGCCGGACAGATACGCAGTATTTT. Protein: CSAPQGRTDTQYF.

Ten or more counts support this clonotype. The chain links TRBV7-2 to TRBJ2-3; 8 positions agree with TRBD2. V shed 7 bases, J shed 3 bases, and the junction held 9 bases outside the gene matches. Germline CDR1 is SGHTA and CDR2 is FQGNSA. This CDR3 contains 15 residues. The CDR3: CASNSHVAGTDTQYF. The CDR3 nucleotides read TGTGCCAGCAACTCTCACGTAGCGGGAACAGATACGCAGTATTTT.

This clonotype was recorded at least ten times. This chain uses TRBV12-3 or TRBV12-4 with TRBJ2-5; D is possibly TRBD1 or TRBD2 (6 bases each). Trimming took 3 bases from V and 1 from J, leaving 15 bases between them. The CDR3 runs 16 residues. CDR3 protein: CASSLGGEGGQETQYF. Here the CDR3 DNA reads TGTGCCAGCAGTTTGGGGGGCGAGGGTGGCCAAGAGACCCAGTACTTC.

This clonotype has at least ten counts. The gene calls are TRBV7-9 and TRBJ1-1; no definite D call. V lost 1 base and J lost 1, with 7 bases in between. The CDR3 has 14 amino acids. Per germline, CDR1 SEHNR and CDR2 FQNEAQ (reference sequence). CDR3 protein: CASSLEAGNTEAFF. CDR3 DNA: TGTGCCAGCAGCTTAGAAGCCGGGAACACTGAAGCTTTCTTT.

The V and J genes are TRBV29-1 and TRBJ1-2; TRBD1 agrees at 9 bases. J lost 2 bases, V lost 3 bases, and 7 bases had no gene match. Germline loops: CDR1 SQVTM, CDR2 ANQGSEA. The CDR3 loop spans 15 amino acids. The CDR3 loop reads CSVDLGTGMNYGYTF. CDR3 DNA sequence: TGCAGCGTTGATTTGGGGACAGGGATGAACTATGGCTACACCTTC.

This clonotype appeared many times. The chain is built from TRBV5-5 and TRBJ2-7; no reliable D call. V lost 1 base, J lost 4 bases, and 6 bases lay in between. This CDR3 contains 12 residues. Germline CDR1 and CDR2: SGHKS and YYEKEE (reference sequence). The CDR3 DNA reads as TGTGCCAGCAGCTTGAATATATACGAGCAGTACGTC. It encodes CASSLNIYEQYV.

This clonotype was counted ten times or more. The rearrangement links TRBV14 to TRBJ2-5; no definite D call. The CDR3 has 15 amino acids. CDR1 is SGHDN, CDR2 FVKESK, per germline. Between the trimmed V and J ends, which lost 1 base and 3 bases, there was a span of 12 bases. CDR3: CASSQAWEVEETQYF. CDR3 coding DNA: TGTGCCAGCAGCCAAGCTTGGGAAGTGGAAGAGACCCAGTACTTC.

This clonotype was counted many times. V is TRBV7-9 and J is TRBJ2-7, with 7 nucleotides matching TRBD1. V gave up 1 base and J gave up 5 bases; unmatched junction bases: 5. CDR3 length equals 14 residues. Germline V gene lookup returns CDR1 SEHNR and CDR2 FQNEAQ (reference sequence). CDR3 region: CASSLVITGDEQYV. CDR3 DNA sequence: TGTGCCAGCAGCTTAGTGATTACAGGGGACGAGCAGTACGTC.

At least ten counts were recorded for this clonotype. CDR3 sequence reads: CSVDGMGGSSTDTQYF. The CDR3 coding sequence is TGCAGCGTTGACGGTATGGGGGGTTCTAGCACAGATACGCAGTATTTT. The chain recombines TRBV29-1 with TRBJ2-3; possible D gene TRBD2, 6 bases. CDR3 length: 16 residues. Between the trimmed V and J ends, which lost 3 bases and 0 bases, there was a span of 16 bases. The germline V gene has CDR1 SQVTM and CDR2 ANQGSEA.

This clonotype occurred many times. This chain uses TRBV4-2 with TRBJ2-1, with D unclear. This CDR3 is built from 14 residues. The germline gives CDR1 LGHNA, CDR2 YNFKEQ. The V gene lost 0 bases and the J gene lost 6 bases, with 9 bases spanning the gap. CDR3 nucleotide sequence: TGTGCCAGCAGCCAAGATTCCCTTCTCAATGAGCAGTTCTTC. This encodes CASSQDSLLNEQFF.

This clonotype was detected ten times or more. The V and J genes are TRBV12-3 or TRBV12-4 and TRBJ2-4; the match to TRBD1 covers 10 bases. The CDR3 is 15 residues long. The ends lost 4 bases at V and 4 bases at J; junction bases unmatched: 4. The CDR3 coding sequence is TGTGCCAGCAGTTCCGGGACAGGGGAGAAAAACATTCAGTACTTC. Its translation: CASSSGTGEKNIQYF.

This clonotype was observed at least ten times. CDR3 protein: CSVEVDGTANTGELFF. As DNA, the CDR3 is TGCAGCGTTGAAGTTGATGGTACAGCGAACACCGGGGAGCTGTTTTTT. This chain uses TRBV29-1 with TRBJ2-2, with D unresolved. This CDR3 has 16 residues. V gave up 1 base and J gave up 0 bases, with 12 bases separating them. Germline CDR1 SQVTM, CDR2 ANQGSEA.

Many counts were recorded for this clonotype. The gene calls are TRBV5-6 and TRBJ2-3, with a weak D call TRBD2 (5 bases). Looked up from germline, CDR1 is SGHDT and CDR2 is YYEEEE. Trimming removed 4 bases from V and 6 bases from J, with 21 bases in between. CDR3 size: 16 residues. The DNA of the CDR3 is TGTGCCAGCAGCAACGAGCGGCGGGTGAACGGGGATACGCAGTATTTT. It encodes CASSNERRVNGDTQYF.

The chain uses TRBV5-5 and TRBJ2-7; no definite D call. This CDR3 spans 14 amino acids. Per the germline V gene, CDR1 is SGHKS and CDR2 is YYEKEE (reference sequence). V shed 7 bases and J shed 3 bases, with 17 bases lying between them. CDR3 DNA sequence: TGTGCCAGCGGCCCCGGGCCCCTCGGCTACGAGCAGTACTTC. Translation gives CASGPGPLGYEQYF.

This clonotype was observed at least ten times. The chain joins TRBV15 to TRBJ2-7; possible D gene TRBD2, 5 bases. The CDR3 has 16 residues. V lost 5 bases and J 4 bases, leaving 21 bases between the germline ends. Germline CDR1 LNHNV, CDR2 YYDKDF (reference sequence). Here the CDR3 reads CATSEGRGAGTYEQYV. The CDR3 bases are TGTGCCACCAGCGAAGGCCGGGGAGCAGGAACGTACGAGCAGTACGTC.

This clonotype was counted many times. The chain uses TRBV4-1 and TRBJ2-1; D gene unclear. The CDR3 runs to 16 residues. Germline loops: CDR1 MGHRA, CDR2 YSYEKL. V lost 1 base, J lost 0 bases, and 10 bases lay in between. CDR3 bases: TGCGCCAGCAGCCAAGTTTTCACCAACTCCTACAATGAGCAGTTCTTC. It yields the protein CASSQVFTNSYNEQFF.

Ten or more counts support this clonotype. This chain links TRBV25-1 with TRBJ2-6; D tentatively fits TRBD1 or TRBD2 (5 bases each). Germline-derived CDR1 and CDR2 are MGHDK and SYGVNS. V gave up 4 bases and J gave up 13 bases, with 14 bases separating them. The CDR3 length is 13 residues. As DNA, the CDR3 is TGTGCCAGCAGTGCCAGGACGGGGCCGGTCCTGACTTTC. Its translation is CASSARTGPVLTF. The full variable domain, in which reference TRBV25-1 and TRBJ2-6 provide the parts outside the CDR3, is EADIYQTPRYLVIGTGKKITLECSQTMGHDKMYWYQQDPGMELHLIHYSYGVNSTEKGDLSSESTVSRIRTEHFPLTLESARPSHTSQYLCASSARTGPVLTFGAGSRLTVL.

This clonotype was observed many times. This chain joins TRBV7-9 and TRBJ2-6; D may be TRBD1 (5 bases). The CDR3 is 16 residues long. The germline V gene encodes CDR1 SEHNR and CDR2 FQNEAQ (reference sequence). Deletions cut 5 bases from V and 0 bases from J, with 11 bases between. The CDR3 coding sequence is TGTGCCAGCAGCCCGAGACAGCTCTCTGGGGCCAACGTCCTGACTTTC. Translating gives CASSPRQLSGANVLTF.

This clonotype was observed at least ten times. The chain couples TRBV7-9 to TRBJ1-1; D perhaps matches TRBD1 (5 bases). CDR1 is SEHNR, CDR2 FQNEAQ, per germline (reference sequence). CDR3 size: 15 residues. V was trimmed by 3 bases and J by 0 bases, leaving 11 bases between them. The CDR3 DNA follows: TGTGCCAGCAGCTTCGAGGGGTTCATGAACACTGAAGCTTTCTTT. This encodes CASSFEGFMNTEAFF.

This clonotype was observed at least ten times. The chain links TRBV29-1 to TRBJ2-3; 9 bases agree with TRBD1. The V gene end was trimmed by 7 bases and the J gene end by 1 base; junction bases not matched to a gene: 6. From germline, CDR1 is SQVTM and CDR2 ANQGSEA. This CDR3 is 14 amino acids long. CDR3 coding DNA: TGCAGCGCGAACAGGGGGCGCGGCACAGATACGCAGTATTTT. Protein product: CSANRGRGTDTQYF.

Many counts were recorded for this clonotype. The chain recombines TRBV12-3 or TRBV12-4 with TRBJ2-2, with 8 bases lining up with TRBD1. This CDR3 has 15 amino acids. The J segment lost 4 bases and the V segment lost 9 bases, leaving 10 bases of the junction unmatched. The CDR3: CASLRDRSFTGELFF. CDR3 nucleotides: TGTGCCAGTCTCCGGGACAGGAGCTTCACCGGGGAGCTGTTTTTT.

Ten or more counts support this clonotype. V is TRBV7-2 and J is TRBJ2-7; TRBD2 matches at 7 bases. The germline gives CDR1 SGHTA, CDR2 FQGNSA. V trimming: 5 bases; J trimming: 0 bases; junction bases outside the gene matches: 10. The CDR3 spans 16 residues. The CDR3 DNA is TGTGCCAGCAGCCCCCGGGGAGGGAGGGGCTCCTACGAGCAGTACTTC. Translation gives CASSPRGGRGSYEQYF.

At least ten counts were recorded for this clonotype. J is TRBJ2-2 and V is TRBV5-1, with a weak D call TRBD1 (6 bases). Germline CDR1 is SGHRS and CDR2 is YFSETQ. The CDR3 totals 18 residues. The V end was cut by 1 base, the J end by 4 bases, with 20 bases between. CDR3 region: CASSLRGVRTGITGELFF. The CDR3 DNA follows: TGCGCCAGCAGCTTGCGGGGTGTGCGAACAGGGATCACCGGGGAGCTGTTTTTT.

This clonotype was found many times. The V call is TRBV6-4, the J call TRBJ2-2; 8 bases align to TRBD2. V lost 8 bases, J lost 3 bases, and 2 bases stayed unmatched. This CDR3 region has 13 residues. The germline gives CDR1 MRHNA, CDR2 SNTAGT. The CDR3 bases are TGTGCCAGCTCACTAGCGGACACCGGGGAGCTGTTTTTT. As protein: CASSLADTGELFF.

This clonotype occurred many times. The chain joins TRBV7-9 to TRBJ2-3; D uncertain. The CDR3 contains 16 residues. Germline V gene data show CDR1 as SEHNR and CDR2 as FQNEAQ (reference sequence). Trimming left V 4 bases short and J 2 bases short, with 16 bases between. CDR3 protein: CASSYLTRAATDTQYF. CDR3 coding DNA: TGTGCCAGCAGCTACTTAACCCGGGCGGCCACAGATACGCAGTATTTT.

This clonotype occurred many times. V and J are TRBV4-2 and TRBJ2-3; TRBD2 aligns across 7 bases. J was trimmed by 4 bases and V by 0 bases; bases with no gene match: 10. Germline CDR1 is LGHNA and CDR2 is YNFKEQ. The CDR3 is 17 residues long. CDR3 sequence: CASSQEEERGWADTQYF. The CDR3 coding sequence is TGTGCCAGCAGCCAAGAAGAGGAGCGGGGTTGGGCAGATACGCAGTATTTT.

This clonotype was observed many times. This chain joins TRBV12-3 or TRBV12-4 and TRBJ2-2, with 8 bases lining up with TRBD1. The CDR3 is 16 residues long. Trimming at V came to 7 bases and at J to 6 bases, leaving 13 bases not matched to a gene. CDR3 sequence (DNA): TGTGCCAGCACCCGAGTGGGACAGGCGCCCCCCGGGGAGCTGTTTTTT. It translates to CASTRVGQAPPGELFF.

The J gene is TRBJ1-5, the V gene TRBV4-1, with TRBD1 matching over 8 bases. CDR1 is MGHRA, CDR2 YSYEKL, per germline. The trim removed 2 bases at V and 3 bases at J, leaving 12 bases unmatched. The CDR3 is made up of 18 amino acids. The CDR3 reads CASSQISVGQDLNQPQHF. Here the CDR3 DNA reads TGCGCCAGCAGCCAAATAAGCGTGGGACAGGACCTCAATCAGCCCCAGCATTTT.